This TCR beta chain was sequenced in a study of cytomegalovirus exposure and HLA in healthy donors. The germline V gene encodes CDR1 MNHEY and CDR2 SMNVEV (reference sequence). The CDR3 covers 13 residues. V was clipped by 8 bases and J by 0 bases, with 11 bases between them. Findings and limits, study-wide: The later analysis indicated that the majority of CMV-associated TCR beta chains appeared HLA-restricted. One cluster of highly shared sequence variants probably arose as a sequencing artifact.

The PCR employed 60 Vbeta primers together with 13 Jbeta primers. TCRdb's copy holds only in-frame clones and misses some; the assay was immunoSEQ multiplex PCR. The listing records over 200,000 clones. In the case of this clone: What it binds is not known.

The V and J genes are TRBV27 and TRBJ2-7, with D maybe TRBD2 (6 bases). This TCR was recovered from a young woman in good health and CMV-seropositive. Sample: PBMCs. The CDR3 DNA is TGTGCCAGCGGGACTCTTAGCTCCTACGAGCAGTACTTC. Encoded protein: CASGTLSSYEQYF.